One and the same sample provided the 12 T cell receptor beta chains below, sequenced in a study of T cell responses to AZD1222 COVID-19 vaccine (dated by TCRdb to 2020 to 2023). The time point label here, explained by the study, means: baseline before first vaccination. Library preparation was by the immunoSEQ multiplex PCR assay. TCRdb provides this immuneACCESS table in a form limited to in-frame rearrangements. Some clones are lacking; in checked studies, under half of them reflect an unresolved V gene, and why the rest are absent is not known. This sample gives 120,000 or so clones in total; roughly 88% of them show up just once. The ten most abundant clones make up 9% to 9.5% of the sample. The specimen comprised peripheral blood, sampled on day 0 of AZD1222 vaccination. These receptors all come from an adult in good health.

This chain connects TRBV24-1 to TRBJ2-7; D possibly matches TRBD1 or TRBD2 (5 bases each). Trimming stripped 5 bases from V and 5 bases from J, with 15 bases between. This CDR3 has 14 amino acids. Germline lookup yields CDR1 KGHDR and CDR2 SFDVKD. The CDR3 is CATSAPGPLDEQYF. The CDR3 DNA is TGTGCCACCAGTGCCCCGGGACCGTTGGACGAGCAGTACTTC.

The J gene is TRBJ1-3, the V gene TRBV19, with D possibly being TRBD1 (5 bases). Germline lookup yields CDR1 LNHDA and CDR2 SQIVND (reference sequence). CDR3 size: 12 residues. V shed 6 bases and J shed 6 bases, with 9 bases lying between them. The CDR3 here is CASRGPSNTIYF. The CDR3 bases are TGTGCCAGTAGGGGACCATCAAACACCATATATTTT.

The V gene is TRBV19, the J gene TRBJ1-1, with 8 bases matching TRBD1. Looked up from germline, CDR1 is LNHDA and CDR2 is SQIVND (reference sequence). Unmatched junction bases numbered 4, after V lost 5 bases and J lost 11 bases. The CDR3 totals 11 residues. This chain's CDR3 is CASSDRDRAFF. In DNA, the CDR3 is TGTGCCAGTAGTGACCGGGACAGGGCTTTCTTT. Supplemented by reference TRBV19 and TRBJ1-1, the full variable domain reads DGGITQSPKYLFRKEGQNVTLSCEQNLNHDAMYWYRQDPGQGLRLIYYSQIVNDFQKGDIAEGYSVSREKKESFPLTVTSAQKNPTAFYLCASSDRDRAFFGQGTRLTVV.

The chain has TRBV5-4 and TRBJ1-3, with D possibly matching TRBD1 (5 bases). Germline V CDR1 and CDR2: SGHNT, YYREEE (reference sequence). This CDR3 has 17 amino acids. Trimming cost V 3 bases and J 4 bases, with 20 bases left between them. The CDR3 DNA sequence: TGTGCCAGCAGCTCTCCTGTTGGGGGGGTCGACGGAAACACCATATATTTT. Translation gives CASSSPVGGVDGNTIYF.

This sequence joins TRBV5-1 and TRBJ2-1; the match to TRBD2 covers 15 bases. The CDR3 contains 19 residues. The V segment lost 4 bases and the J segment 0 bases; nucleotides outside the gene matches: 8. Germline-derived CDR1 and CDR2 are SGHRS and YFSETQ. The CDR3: CASSPGLAGGFSSYNEQFF. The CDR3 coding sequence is TGCGCCAGCAGCCCGGGACTAGCGGGGGGCTTTAGCTCCTACAATGAGCAGTTCTTC.

The CDR3: CASSQSWDRVSRSAFF. The CDR3 coding sequence is TGTGCCAGCAGCCAAAGTTGGGACAGGGTGTCTCGGTCAGCTTTCTTT. V and J are TRBV14 and TRBJ1-1; 9 bases fit TRBD1. The junction had 14 bases not matched to a gene; V was cut back by 2 bases and J by 10 bases. CDR1 is SGHDN and CDR2 is FVKESK in the germline V gene. CDR3 length: 16 amino acids.

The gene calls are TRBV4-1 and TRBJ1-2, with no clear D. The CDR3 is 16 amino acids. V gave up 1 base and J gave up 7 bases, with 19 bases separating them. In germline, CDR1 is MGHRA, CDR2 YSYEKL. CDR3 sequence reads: CASSQVFLRAGGGYTF. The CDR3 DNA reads TGCGCCAGCAGCCAAGTGTTCTTAAGGGCTGGTGGTGGCTACACCTTC.

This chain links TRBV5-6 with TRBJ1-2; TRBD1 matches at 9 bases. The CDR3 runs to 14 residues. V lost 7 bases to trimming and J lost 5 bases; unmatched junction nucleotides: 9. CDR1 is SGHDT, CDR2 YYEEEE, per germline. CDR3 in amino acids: CASVPGQGFYGYTF. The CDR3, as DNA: TGTGCCAGCGTACCGGGACAGGGTTTTTATGGCTACACCTTC.

The CDR3 is CASTTPRQASLTYEQYF. CDR3 nucleotides: TGTGCCAGCACCACACCCAGACAAGCCAGTCTCACCTACGAGCAGTACTTC. This sequence joins TRBV5-6 and TRBJ2-7, with D hard to call. V was trimmed by 6 bases and J by 2 bases, leaving 24 bases between them. The CDR3 has 17 amino acids. Germline values: CDR1 SGHDT, CDR2 YYEEEE.

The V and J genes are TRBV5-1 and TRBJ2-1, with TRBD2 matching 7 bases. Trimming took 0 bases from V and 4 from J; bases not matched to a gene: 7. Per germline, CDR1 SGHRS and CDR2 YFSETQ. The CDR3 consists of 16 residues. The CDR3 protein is CASSLASERGYNEQFF. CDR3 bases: TGCGCCAGCAGCTTGGCCTCCGAGCGGGGTTACAATGAGCAGTTCTTC.

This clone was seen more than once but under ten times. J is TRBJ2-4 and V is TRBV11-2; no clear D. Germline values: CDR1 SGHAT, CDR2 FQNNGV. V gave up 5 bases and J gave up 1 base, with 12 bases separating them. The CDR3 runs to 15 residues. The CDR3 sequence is CASSPALRAKNIQYF. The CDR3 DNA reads TGTGCCAGCAGCCCCGCGTTAAGGGCCAAAAACATTCAGTACTTC.

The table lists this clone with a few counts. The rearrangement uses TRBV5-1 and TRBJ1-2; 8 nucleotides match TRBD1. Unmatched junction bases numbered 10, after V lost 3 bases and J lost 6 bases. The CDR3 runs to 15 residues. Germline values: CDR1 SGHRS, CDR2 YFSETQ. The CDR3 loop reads CASSSYGQGEDGYTF. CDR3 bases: TGCGCCAGCAGCTCGTACGGACAGGGCGAGGATGGCTACACCTTC.